This TCR beta chain was captured by sequencing in a study of control samples from healthy donors and cancer patients. Measured with immunoSEQ multiplex PCR; TCRdb has only the in-frame clones, and not every one. The sample includes 150,000 to 200,000 clones, around 90% seen only once; the top ten take just over 1.4%. The CDR3 has 12 residues. Germline CDR1 and CDR2: SGHDT and YYEEEE. The V segment lost 5 bases and the J segment 5 bases; nucleotides outside the gene matches: 4. The sequence derives from a woman aged 45-65 years in good health. The chain recombines TRBV5-6 with TRBJ2-7; 7 bases fit TRBD1. The sequencing input was blood. CDR3 loop: CASSFDRDEQYF. CDR3 sequence (DNA): TGTGCCAGCAGTTTCGACAGGGACGAGCAGTACTTC.